The 18 T cell receptor beta chains below come from one sample, sequenced in a study of blood T cell repertoires in COVID-19. The table came from immunoSEQ multiplex PCR; TCRdb's copy has only in-frame clones and leaves some out. This table holds about 120,000 clones, roughly four fifths found once. The specimen was peripheral blood. The receptors come from a human donor in a cohort sampled during active COVID-19.

The chain joins TRBV30 to TRBJ1-3; 7 bases match TRBD1. Trimming took 2 bases from V and 2 from J; bases not matched to a gene: 6. This CDR3 spans 15 amino acids. Germline V lookup: CDR1 GTSNPN, CDR2 SVGIG (reference sequence). CDR3: CAWSSGTATGNTIYF. The CDR3 DNA reads TGTGCCTGGAGTTCCGGGACAGCCACTGGAAACACCATATATTTT.

This chain links TRBV4-1 with TRBJ2-1, with 9 bases aligning to TRBD1. V was clipped by 2 bases and J by 2 bases; unmatched bases: 4. This CDR3 has 16 amino acids. Per the germline V gene, CDR1 is MGHRA and CDR2 is YSYEKL. DNA of the CDR3: TGCGCCAGCAGCCAACCTCGACAGGGGGCCTACAATGAGCAGTTCTTC. Protein product: CASSQPRQGAYNEQFF.

V usage is TRBV6-1 and J usage is TRBJ1-2; D not resolved. Germline V gene sequence: CDR1 MNHNS, CDR2 SASEGT. Trimming stripped 3 bases from V and 1 base from J, with 12 bases between. There are 15 residues in the CDR3. CDR3 protein: CASSDEAANNYGYTF. Here the CDR3 DNA reads TGTGCCAGCAGTGATGAGGCAGCAAATAACTATGGCTACACCTTC.

The CDR3 coding sequence is TGCGCCAGCAGCTGGGGGGGTTCGAACACCGGGGAGCTGTTTTTT. Its protein product is CASSWGGSNTGELFF. This chain joins TRBV5-1 and TRBJ2-2; 7 nucleotides match TRBD2. This CDR3 region has 15 residues. CDR1 is SGHRS and CDR2 is YFSETQ in the germline V gene. Trimming at V came to 3 bases and at J to 0 bases, leaving 2 bases not matched to a gene.

CDR3 coding DNA: TGTGCCAGCAGGCCCCAGGGGGAGGTAACTTACGAGCAGTACTTC. It yields the protein CASRPQGEVTYEQYF. The chain joins TRBV27 to TRBJ2-7; D perhaps matches TRBD1 (7 bases). Germline CDR1 and CDR2: MNHEY and SMNVEV (reference sequence). V lost 6 bases and J 4 bases, leaving 19 bases between the germline ends. The CDR3 extends over 15 amino acids.

The chain recombines TRBV7-9 with TRBJ2-3, with 8 bases fitting TRBD2. In germline, CDR1 is SEHNR, CDR2 FQNEAQ (reference sequence). V dropped 5 bases and J dropped 8; count of bases not matched to a gene: 15. This CDR3 spans 16 amino acids. CDR3 residues: CASSRSGGPAGGTQYF. CDR3 DNA: TGTGCCAGCAGCAGGAGCGGGGGACCGGCCGGGGGTACGCAGTATTTT.

The V gene is TRBV20-1, the J gene TRBJ2-7; a possible D gene is TRBD1 (5 bases). The CDR3 spans 13 residues. Between the trimmed V and J ends, which lost 3 bases and 5 bases, there was a span of 14 bases. The germline CDR1 and CDR2 sequences are DFQATT and SNEGSKA (reference sequence). The DNA for the CDR3 is TGCAGTGCTAGTGGGGCCAGGTTTAACGAGCAGTACTTC. This sequence encodes CSASGARFNEQYF.

The genes are TRBV28 and TRBJ2-2; the D gene is possibly TRBD1 (6 bases). In germline, CDR1 is MDHEN, CDR2 SYDVKM. Trimming removed 4 bases at V and 3 bases at J, with 12 bases between. The CDR3 has 15 amino acids. The CDR3 nucleotides are TGTGCCAGCAGTTCTCCAGGGGCGTACACCGGGGAGCTGTTTTTT. This sequence encodes CASSSPGAYTGELFF.

This clone came up once. A read error may account for a junction end that differs from germline. The V call is TRBV19, the J call TRBJ2-3, with TRBD2 as a possible D gene (7 bases). Germline assignment: CDR1 LNHDA and CDR2 SQIVND (reference sequence). CDR3 length: 15 residues. The CDR3 sequence: CASSIGGGSTDTQYF. In DNA, the CDR3 is TGTGCCAGTAGCATAGGGGGAGGGAGCACAGATACGCAGTATTTT.

This clone was detected only a few times. The chain links TRBV9 to TRBJ2-1; 14 nucleotides agree with TRBD2. Germline CDR1 and CDR2: SGDLS and YYNGEE. This CDR3 contains 17 residues. V trimming: 3 bases; J trimming: 4 bases; junction bases outside the gene matches: 6. CDR3 amino acids: CASSGLAGGLGYNEQFF. CDR3 bases: TGTGCCAGCAGCGGACTAGCGGGGGGGCTGGGATACAATGAGCAGTTCTTC. Together with reference TRBV9 and TRBJ2-1, the CDR3 gives the full variable domain: DSGVTQTPKHLITATGQRVTLRCSPRSGDLSVYWYQQSLDQGLQFLIQYYNGEERAKGNILERFSAQQFPDLHSELNLSSLELGDSALYFCASSGLAGGLGYNEQFFGPGTRLTVL.

V gene TRBV10-3 combines with J gene TRBJ2-5, with 8 bases aligning to TRBD2. CDR3 size: 14 residues. After removal of 10 bases from V and 5 bases from J, the junction contained 12 bases not matched to a gene. Germline assignment: CDR1 ENHRY and CDR2 SYGVKD. CDR3 loop: CATSSGLRVETQYF. The DNA for the CDR3 is TGTGCCACCTCTAGCGGGCTGCGGGTTGAGACCCAGTACTTC.

The rearrangement links TRBV2 to TRBJ1-6; weak D call: TRBD1 (5 bases). This CDR3 is 13 amino acids long. CDR1 and CDR2 (germline): SNHLY, FYNNEI. Trimming removed 7 bases at V and 9 bases at J, with 13 bases between. The CDR3 reads CASTPPGVSPLHF. CDR3 bases: TGTGCCAGCACCCCTCCGGGGGTTTCACCCCTCCACTTT.

This chain links TRBV2 with TRBJ1-5; the D gene is possibly TRBD1 (6 bases). The CDR3 is 14 amino acids. Germline V gene sequence: CDR1 SNHLY, CDR2 FYNNEI. V was shortened by 5 bases and J by 1 base, with 9 bases between the two germline ends. CDR3 in DNA: TGTGCCAGCAGTTCAGGGGTCAGCAATCAGCCCCAGCATTTT. Protein: CASSSGVSNQPQHF.

V usage is TRBV21-1 and J usage is TRBJ2-6; TRBD2, the D gene given by the table, was not confirmed from the DNA. TRBV21-1 is shown as a pseudogene. This CDR3 is 18 amino acids long. The CDR3 protein is CASPKGAGGRSGANVLTF. DNA for the CDR3: TGTGCCAGCCCCAAGGGGGCGGGGGGCCGCTCTGGGGCCAACGTCCTGACTTTC.

The chain recombines TRBV12-3 or TRBV12-4 with TRBJ1-5; 8 bases line up with TRBD1. The CDR3 sequence is 13 residues long. J lost 4 bases, V lost 6 bases, and 2 bases had no gene match. The CDR3 is CASRGQANQPQHF. The DNA for the CDR3 is TGTGCCAGCAGGGGACAGGCTAATCAGCCCCAGCATTTT.

CDR3: CARVELAGEGDTQYF. The DNA of the CDR3 is TGTGCCAGGGTGGAGTTAGCGGGGGAGGGAGATACGCAGTATTTT. The chain has TRBV2 and TRBJ2-3, with 9 positions matching TRBD2. The J segment lost 5 bases and the V segment lost 9 bases, leaving 12 bases of the junction unmatched. Germline V gene lookup returns CDR1 SNHLY and CDR2 FYNNEI. This CDR3 has 15 residues.

V is TRBV29-1 and J is TRBJ1-5, with 9 positions matching TRBD1. Germline V gene sequence: CDR1 SQVTM, CDR2 ANQGSEA. After removal of 7 bases from V and 2 bases from J, the junction contained 6 bases not matched to a gene. The CDR3 is made up of 14 amino acids. The CDR3 loop reads CSARQGGGNQPQHF. The CDR3 DNA is TGCAGCGCTAGACAGGGGGGCGGCAATCAGCCCCAGCATTTT.

The J gene is TRBJ2-2, the V gene TRBV5-1; D is perhaps TRBD1 (6 bases). This CDR3 has 14 amino acids. Germline V gives CDR1 SGHRS, CDR2 YFSETQ. Trimming took 2 bases from V and 7 from J, leaving 12 bases between them. The CDR3 region has the DNA TGCGCCAGCAGCTTCTACCTAGGGGGCGGGGAGCTGTTTTTT. Encoded protein: CASSFYLGGGELFF.